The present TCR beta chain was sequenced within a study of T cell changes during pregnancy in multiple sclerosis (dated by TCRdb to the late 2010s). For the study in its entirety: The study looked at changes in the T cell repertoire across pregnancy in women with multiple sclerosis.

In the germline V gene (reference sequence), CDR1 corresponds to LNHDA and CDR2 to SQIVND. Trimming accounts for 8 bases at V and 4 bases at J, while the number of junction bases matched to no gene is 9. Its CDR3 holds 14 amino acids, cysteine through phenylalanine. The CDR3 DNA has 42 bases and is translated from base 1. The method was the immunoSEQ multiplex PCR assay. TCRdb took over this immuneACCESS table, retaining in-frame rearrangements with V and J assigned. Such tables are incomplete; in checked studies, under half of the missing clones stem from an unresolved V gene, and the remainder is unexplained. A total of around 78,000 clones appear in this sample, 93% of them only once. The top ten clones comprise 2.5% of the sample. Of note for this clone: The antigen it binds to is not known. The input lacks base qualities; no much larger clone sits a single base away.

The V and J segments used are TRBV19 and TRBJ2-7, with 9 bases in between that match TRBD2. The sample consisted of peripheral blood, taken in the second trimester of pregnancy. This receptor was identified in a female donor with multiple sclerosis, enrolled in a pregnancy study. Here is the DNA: TGTGCCAGTTCGGCGTCTAGCGGGGATTACGAGCAGTACTTC. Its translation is CASSASSGDYEQYF.